The sequence of this TCR beta chain was determined in a study of metastatic and nonmetastatic thyroid tumors. About the research overall: Malignant thyroid and benign thyroid patients provided blood and tumor or nodule tissue whose repertoires were compared. Overall study findings and caveats: Compared with benign nodules, malignant thyroid tumors were reported to have significantly higher TCR beta diversity in both blood and tumor.

The junction had 10 bases not matched to a gene; V was cut back by 0 bases and J by 7 bases. Per germline, CDR1 KGHDR and CDR2 SFDVKD. The length of the CDR3 is 16 residues. Concerning this clone: Its antigen is as yet unknown.

Thyroid surgery had not been preceded by any treatment in any patient. Authors' methods: Clinicopathological groups of papillary thyroid cancer showed CDR3 differences that were used to build a distant-metastasis classifier. MiXCR reprocessed the PCR reads for TCRdb. The V and J calls were determined by TCRdb, not by the authors. The data contain about 38,000 clones, about 45% of them seen just once; the ten biggest clones take up around a quarter. This sequence joins TRBV24-1 and TRBJ1-2, with 7 bases that match TRBD1. This receptor was obtained from a male donor with papillary thyroid cancer or a benign thyroid nodule (not recorded which). Some clones in this sample may be carry-over from other donors' samples. Sequencing used tumor tissue. As DNA, the CDR3 is TGTGCCACCAGTGATTTGGCAACAGGGGAGCGTGCTGGCTACACCTTC. Its translation: CATSDLATGERAGYTF.